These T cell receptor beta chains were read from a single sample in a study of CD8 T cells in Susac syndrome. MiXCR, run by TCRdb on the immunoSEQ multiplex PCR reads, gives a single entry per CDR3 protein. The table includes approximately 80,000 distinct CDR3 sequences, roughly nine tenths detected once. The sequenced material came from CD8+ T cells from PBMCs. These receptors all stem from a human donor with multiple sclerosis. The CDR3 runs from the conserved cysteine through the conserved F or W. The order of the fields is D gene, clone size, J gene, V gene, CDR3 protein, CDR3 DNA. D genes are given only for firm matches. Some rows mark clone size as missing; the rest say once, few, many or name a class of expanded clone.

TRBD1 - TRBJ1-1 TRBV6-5 CASSYRTGKDAFF TGTGCCAGCAGTTACAGGACAGGGAAGGATGCTTTCTTT
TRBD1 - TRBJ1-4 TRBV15 CATRRRTGGASEKLFF TGTGCCACCCGGAGGAGGACAGGGGGCGCGAGTGAAAAACTGTTTTTT
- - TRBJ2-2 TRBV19 CATNRSNGYSNTGELFF TGTGCCACTAATAGGTCTAACGGTTACTCGAACACCGGGGAGCTGTTTTTT
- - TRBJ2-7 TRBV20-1 CSARSGYEQYF TGCAGTGCTAGATCAGGGTACGAGCAGTACTTC
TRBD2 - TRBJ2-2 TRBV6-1 CASRLSGGSGEWIGELFF TGTGCCAGCAGGCTTAGCGGGGGGTCAGGAGAATGGATCGGGGAGCTGTTTTTT
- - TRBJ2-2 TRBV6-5 CASSYSNTGELFF TGTGCCAGCAGTTACTCGAACACCGGGGAGCTGTTTTTT
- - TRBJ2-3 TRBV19 CATQTDFTDTQYF TGTGCCACCCAGACAGATTTCACAGATACGCAGTATTTT
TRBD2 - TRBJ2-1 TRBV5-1 CASSYWTSGNNEQFF TGCGCCAGCAGCTACTGGACTAGCGGGAACAATGAGCAGTTCTTC
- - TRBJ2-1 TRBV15 CATSRVLSNEQFF TGTGCCACCAGCAGAGTTTTGTCCAATGAGCAGTTCTTC
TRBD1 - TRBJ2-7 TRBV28 CASSFGTGTYEQYF TGTGCCAGCAGTTTTGGGACAGGGACCTACGAGCAGTACTTC
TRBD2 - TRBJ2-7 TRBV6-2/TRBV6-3 CASWGGRSYEQYF TGTGCCAGCTGGGGCGGGAGATCCTACGAGCAGTACTTC
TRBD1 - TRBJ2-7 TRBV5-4 CASSPRGQSYEQYF TGTGCCAGCAGCCCTCGGGGACAGTCCTACGAGCAGTACTTC
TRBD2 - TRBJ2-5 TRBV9 CASSVEGLAAKETQYF TGTGCCAGCAGCGTAGAGGGACTAGCGGCAAAAGAGACCCAGTACTTC
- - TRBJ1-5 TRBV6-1 CATLPDLSNQPQHF TGTGCCACTCTCCCCGACCTTAGCAATCAGCCCCAGCATTTT
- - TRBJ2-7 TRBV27 CASSSPMGGGVHEQYF TGTGCCAGCAGTTCTCCGATGGGAGGGGGAGTCCACGAGCAGTACTTC
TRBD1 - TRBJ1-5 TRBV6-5 CASRQYRGGGQPPHF TGTGCCAGCAGACAATACAGGGGCGGAGGACAGCCCCCGCATTTT
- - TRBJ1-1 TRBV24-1 CATSDSTENTEAFF TGTGCCACCAGTGATTCGACAGAGAACACTGAAGCTTTCTTT
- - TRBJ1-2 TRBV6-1 CASTLSGQHYGYTF TGTGCCAGCACCCTTAGCGGACAGCACTATGGCTACACCTTC
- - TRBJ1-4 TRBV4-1 CASSQEVGQLNEKLFF TGCGCCAGCAGCCAAGAGGTAGGACAGCTTAATGAAAAACTGTTTTTT
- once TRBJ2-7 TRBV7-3 CASSLTGGGEQYF TGTGCCAGCAGCTTAACGGGAGGCGGCGAGCAGTACTTC
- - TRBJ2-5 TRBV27 CASSFSLNSQETQYF TGTGCCAGCAGTTTCTCCCTAAACAGTCAAGAGACCCAGTACTTC
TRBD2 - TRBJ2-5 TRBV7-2 CASSYLAGQETQYF TGTGCCAGCAGCTACCTAGCGGGCCAAGAGACCCAGTACTTC
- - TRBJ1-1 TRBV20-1 CSARARYLNTEAFF TGCAGTGCTAGAGCGCGGTATTTGAACACTGAAGCTTTCTTT
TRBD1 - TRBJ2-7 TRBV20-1 CSAEGGTGGFLSYEQYF TGCAGTGCCGAAGGAGGGACAGGGGGATTTCTCTCCTACGAGCAGTACTTC
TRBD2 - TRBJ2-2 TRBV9 CASSPGGRENTGELFF TGTGCCAGCAGCCCAGGCGGGAGGGAGAACACCGGGGAGCTGTTTTTT
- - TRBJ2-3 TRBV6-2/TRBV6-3 CASSLRGGSTDTQYF TGTGCCAGCAGCCTCAGGGGCGGTAGCACAGATACGCAGTATTTT
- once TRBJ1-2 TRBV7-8 CASSLLTGLEGYTF TGTGCCAGCAGCTTACTTACGGGACTCGAAGGCTACACCTTC
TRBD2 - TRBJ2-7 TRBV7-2 CASSYGGGVGYEQYF TGTGCCAGCAGCTATGGGGGGGGAGTAGGCTACGAGCAGTACTTC
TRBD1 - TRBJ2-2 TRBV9 CASSVEGFDRVDTGELFF TGTGCCAGCAGCGTAGAGGGGTTTGACAGGGTCGACACCGGGGAGCTGTTTTTT
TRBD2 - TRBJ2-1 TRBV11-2 CASSRLAGGGEQFF TGTGCCAGCAGCCGGCTAGCGGGAGGGGGTGAGCAGTTCTTC
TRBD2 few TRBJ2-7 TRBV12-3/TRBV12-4 CASRGGNHEQYF TGTGCCAGCAGGGGGGGGAACCACGAGCAGTACTTC
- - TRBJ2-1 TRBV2 CASSPRSYSYNEQFF TGTGCCAGCAGCCCCAGAAGCTACTCCTACAATGAGCAGTTCTTC
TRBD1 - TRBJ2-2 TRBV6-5 CASSYFGTEGAGELFF TGTGCCAGCAGTTACTTTGGGACAGAGGGGGCCGGGGAGCTGTTTTTT
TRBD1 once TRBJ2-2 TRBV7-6 CASSFTGGGGELFF TGTGCCAGCAGCTTTACAGGGGGCGGCGGGGAGCTGTTTTTT
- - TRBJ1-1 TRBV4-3 CASSQDLLVQGLNTEAFF TGCGCCAGCAGCCAAGATCTGTTGGTTCAGGGTTTGAACACTGAAGCTTTCTTT
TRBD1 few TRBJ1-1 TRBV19 CASRAIDRGTEAFF TGTGCCAGTAGAGCCATAGACAGGGGTACTGAAGCTTTCTTT
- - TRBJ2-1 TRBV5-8 CASSFQTRARFDEQFF TGTGCCAGCAGCTTCCAGACCCGCGCCCGGTTTGATGAGCAGTTCTTC
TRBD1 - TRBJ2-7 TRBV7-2 CASSRPDGTGRFYEQYF TGTGCCAGCAGCCGACCTGACGGGACAGGCAGGTTCTACGAGCAGTACTTC
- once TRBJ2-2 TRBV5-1 CASSLRGLGRNTGELFF TGCGCCAGCAGCTTGAGGGGTTTGGGACGGAACACCGGGGAGCTGTTTTTT
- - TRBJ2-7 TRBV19 CASTPGAVSSYEQYF TGTGCCAGTACCCCGGGGGCAGTTAGCTCCTACGAGCAGTACTTC
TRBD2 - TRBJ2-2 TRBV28 CASSQTSAAGDLFF TGTGCCAGCAGCCAGACTAGCGCCGCCGGAGATCTGTTTTTT
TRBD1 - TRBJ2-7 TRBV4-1 CASSLQTGVPYEQYF TGCGCCAGCAGCCTCCAGACAGGGGTTCCTTACGAGCAGTACTTC
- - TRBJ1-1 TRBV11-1 CASRFADFTEAFF TGTGCCAGCAGATTCGCCGATTTCACTGAAGCTTTCTTT